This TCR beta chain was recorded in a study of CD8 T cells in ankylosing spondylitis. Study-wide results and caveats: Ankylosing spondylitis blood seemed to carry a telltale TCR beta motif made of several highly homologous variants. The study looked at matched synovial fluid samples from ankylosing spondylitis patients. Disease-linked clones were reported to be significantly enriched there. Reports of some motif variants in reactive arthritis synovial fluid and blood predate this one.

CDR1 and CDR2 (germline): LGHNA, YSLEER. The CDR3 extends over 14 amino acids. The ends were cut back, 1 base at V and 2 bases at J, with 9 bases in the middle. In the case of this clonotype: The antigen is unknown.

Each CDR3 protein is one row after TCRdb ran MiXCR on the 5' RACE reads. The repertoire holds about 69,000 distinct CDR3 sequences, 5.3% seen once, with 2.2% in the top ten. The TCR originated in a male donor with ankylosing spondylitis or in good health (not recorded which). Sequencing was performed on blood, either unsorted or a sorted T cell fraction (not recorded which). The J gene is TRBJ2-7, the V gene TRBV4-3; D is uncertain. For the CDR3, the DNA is TGCGCCAGCAGCCAAGTGACCGGAACCTACGAGCAGTACTTC. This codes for CASSQVTGTYEQYF.